The 20 T cell receptor beta chains below were found in one sample sequenced in a study of cytomegalovirus exposure and HLA in healthy donors. Vbeta (60) and Jbeta (13) primers were used in the PCR. The table came from immunoSEQ multiplex PCR; TCRdb's copy has only in-frame clones and leaves some out. The data hold over 100,000 clones, with 55% to 65% observed a single time. The sample was PBMCs. Every receptor here comes from a middle-aged man in good health and CMV-seropositive.

The chain combines TRBV27 with TRBJ1-2; D unresolved. In germline, CDR1 is MNHEY, CDR2 SMNVEV (reference sequence). The CDR3 spans 13 residues. V lost 6 bases and J 5 bases, leaving 13 bases between the germline ends. The CDR3 is CASSDLPSYGYTF. CDR3 nucleotides: TGTGCCAGCAGCGACTTACCGTCTTATGGCTACACCTTC.

The chain is built from TRBV19 and TRBJ1-5, with TRBD1 as a possible D gene (5 bases). The CDR3 is 18 residues long. V lost 4 bases, J lost 1 base, and 20 bases lay in between. Germline assignment: CDR1 LNHDA and CDR2 SQIVND (reference sequence). CDR3 nucleotides: TGTGCCAGTAGTACCCGAAAAGTCGGGGGGATGAGCAATCAGCCCCAGCATTTT. Translating it yields CASSTRKVGGMSNQPQHF.

CDR3 residues: CASSLETGRAGELFF. The DNA of the CDR3 is TGTGCCAGCAGTCTGGAAACGGGGAGGGCCGGGGAGCTGTTTTTT. This rearrangement joins TRBV2 to TRBJ2-2, with TRBD2 identical over 7 bases. There are 15 residues in the CDR3. Trimming took 5 bases from V and 6 from J; bases not matched to a gene: 9. Looked up from germline, CDR1 is SNHLY and CDR2 is FYNNEI.

This clone was seen a handful of times. The V and J genes are TRBV7-2 and TRBJ2-3; 7 bases align to TRBD2. Germline V CDR1 and CDR2: SGHTA, FQGNSA. The junction had 17 bases not matched to a gene; V was cut back by 3 bases and J by 2 bases. The CDR3 runs to 19 residues. Here the CDR3 reads CASSFLRAWREKNTDTQYF. CDR3 DNA: TGTGCCAGCAGCTTCCTGAGGGCGTGGCGGGAGAAGAACACAGATACGCAGTATTTT. Drawing the rest from reference TRBV7-2 and TRBJ2-3, the complete variable domain is GAGVSQSPSNKVTEKGKDVELRCDPISGHTALYWYRQSLGQGLEFLIYFQGNSAPDKSGLPSDRFSAERTGGSVSTLTIQRTQQEDSAVYLCASSFLRAWREKNTDTQYFGPGTRLTVL.

The gene calls are TRBV18 and TRBJ2-2; a weak D match, TRBD1 (7 bases). V lost 11 bases and J lost 6, with 16 bases in between. The CDR3 runs 13 residues. Per germline, CDR1 KGHSH and CDR2 LQKENI. In DNA, the CDR3 is TGTGCCGCGAATACAGGGGACTCCGGGGAGCTGTTTTTT. Translating it yields CAANTGDSGELFF.

The chain joins TRBV5-1 to TRBJ2-5; 16 bases fit TRBD2. Trimming took 4 bases from V and 4 from J; bases not matched to a gene: 4. This CDR3 comprises 16 residues. The V gene's germline CDR1 is SGHRS and CDR2 YFSETQ. In DNA, the CDR3 is TGCGCCAGCAGCCAAGGGACTAGCGGGGGGGGAGAGACCCAGTACTTC. It yields the protein CASSQGTSGGGETQYF.

This rearrangement joins TRBV5-6 to TRBJ2-2; D uncertain. V lost 2 bases, J lost 8 bases, and 4 bases lay in between. Germline CDR1 reads SGHDT; CDR2 reads YYEEEE. There are 11 residues in the CDR3. The CDR3 nucleotides are TGTGCCAGCAGCTTATCTGGGGAGCTGTTTTTT. This translates into CASSLSGELFF.

The chain is built from TRBV7-2 and TRBJ2-2, with D possibly being TRBD2 (6 bases). The germline V gene encodes CDR1 SGHTA and CDR2 FQGNSA. This CDR3 is built from 15 residues. V lost 1 base to trimming and J lost 7 bases, with 13 bases between them. CDR3 region: CASSLGGRSFGELFF. DNA of the CDR3: TGTGCCAGCAGCTTAGGGGGGAGGTCCTTCGGGGAGCTGTTTTTT.

J is TRBJ1-3 and V is TRBV13; D call uncertain. The ends were cut back, 5 bases at V and 0 bases at J, with 20 bases in the middle. Germline V lookup: CDR1 PRHDT, CDR2 FYEKMQ (reference sequence). The CDR3 contains 18 residues. CDR3 sequence (DNA): TGTGCCAGCAGCCTGGCCCGGGAGCTAGGTTCCTCTGGAAACACCATATATTTT. It encodes CASSLARELGSSGNTIYF. The whole variable domain, remainder taken from reference TRBV13 and TRBJ1-3, is AAGVIQSPRHLIKEKRETATLKCYPIPRHDTVYWYQQGPGQDPQFLISFYEKMQSDKGSIPDRFSAQQFSDYHSELNMSSLELGDSALYFCASSLARELGSSGNTIYFGEGSWLTVV.

This chain links TRBV29-1 with TRBJ2-3; 8 bases agree with TRBD1. The CDR3 is 14 residues long. V was clipped by 8 bases and J by 5 bases; unmatched bases: 12. Germline loops: CDR1 SQVTM, CDR2 ANQGSEA. The CDR3 region is CSLGRTGIKDTQYF. Written as DNA, the CDR3 is TGCAGCCTCGGTCGGACAGGGATAAAAGATACGCAGTATTTT.

V is TRBV10-1 and J is TRBJ2-5; D call uncertain. CDR1 and CDR2 (germline): WNHNN, SYGVQD (reference sequence). Trimming stripped 2 bases from V and 2 bases from J, with 6 bases between. This CDR3 is 13 amino acids long. The CDR3 loop reads CASSERVQETQYF. The DNA of the CDR3 is TGCGCCAGCAGTGAGCGAGTACAAGAGACCCAGTACTTC.

The V and J genes are TRBV11-2 and TRBJ2-1; D remains unclear. The ends were cut back, 2 bases at V and 4 bases at J, with 12 bases in the middle. CDR1 and CDR2 from the germline V gene are SGHAT and FQNNGV. The CDR3 has 15 amino acids. The CDR3 region is CASSLSVGIYNEQFF. In DNA, the CDR3 is TGTGCCAGCAGCTTAAGCGTGGGTATATACAATGAGCAGTTCTTC.

The gene calls are TRBV10-1 and TRBJ2-7, with 7 bases aligning to TRBD2. With V trimmed by 4 bases and J by 2 bases, 2 bases remained unmatched. Germline V gene lookup returns CDR1 WNHNN and CDR2 SYGVQD (reference sequence). The CDR3 covers 13 residues. CDR3: CASSASGTYEQYF. DNA for the CDR3: TGCGCCAGCAGTGCGAGCGGGACCTACGAGCAGTACTTC.

This clone was detected only once. This rearrangement joins TRBV2 to TRBJ2-1; D unclear. Germline-derived CDR1 and CDR2 are SNHLY and FYNNEI. Deletions cut 5 bases from V and 7 bases from J, with 9 bases between. This CDR3 has 12 residues. CDR3 in amino acids: CASSNLRNEQFF. In DNA form, the CDR3 reads TGTGCCAGCAGTAATCTACGGAATGAGCAGTTCTTC.

This clone was detected only a few times. The genes are TRBV19 and TRBJ2-3; TRBD2 matches 10 bases. Trimming at V came to 6 bases and at J to 4 bases, leaving 4 bases not matched to a gene. The CDR3 has 14 amino acids. Germline V lookup: CDR1 LNHDA, CDR2 SQIVND (reference sequence). The CDR3 coding sequence is TGTGCCAGTAGGCAAGCGGGGGGGTCAGATACGCAGTATTTT. Protein sequence: CASRQAGGSDTQYF.

The V and J genes are TRBV2 and TRBJ1-2, with TRBD1 matching over 8 bases. This CDR3 has 16 residues. V shed 7 bases, J shed 4 bases, and the junction held 14 bases outside the gene matches. CDR1 and CDR2 from the germline V gene are SNHLY and FYNNEI. CDR3 sequence (DNA): TGTGCCAGCACCTACGAAAGGCAGGGGGCGATCTATGGCTACACCTTC. This sequence encodes CASTYERQGAIYGYTF. Supplemented by reference TRBV2 and TRBJ1-2, the full variable domain reads EPEVTQTPSHQVTQMGQEVILRCVPISNHLYFYWYRQILGQKVEFLVSFYNNEISEKSEIFDDQFSVERPDGSNFTLKIRSTKLEDSAMYFCASTYERQGAIYGYTFGSGTRLTVV.

This clone has more than one count but fewer than ten. The chain is built from TRBV28 and TRBJ2-1; TRBD2 aligns across 11 bases. With V trimmed by 4 bases and J by 5 bases, 4 bases remained unmatched. This CDR3 has 15 amino acids. From germline, CDR1 is MDHEN and CDR2 SYDVKM. The CDR3 DNA sequence: TGTGCCAGCAGTTCTTTAGCGGGAGGGGACAATGAGCAGTTCTTC. As protein: CASSSLAGGDNEQFF.

This clone was found once. V gene TRBV7-2 combines with J gene TRBJ1-5, with no clear D. Trimming cost V 5 bases and J 7 bases, with 12 bases left between them. The CDR3 has 13 residues. Germline loops: CDR1 SGHTA, CDR2 FQGNSA. CDR3 in DNA: TGTGCCAGCAGCCCCGCAACCCGGCAGCCCCAGCATTTT. As protein: CASSPATRQPQHF.

The rearrangement uses TRBV9 and TRBJ1-3; D is unclear. The CDR3 consists of 14 residues. Germline V gives CDR1 SGDLS, CDR2 YYNGEE. Deletions cut 3 bases from V and 2 bases from J, with 9 bases between. CDR3 loop: CASSARLTGNTIYF. The CDR3 DNA reads TGTGCCAGCAGCGCGAGGCTTACTGGAAACACCATATATTTT.

The chain recombines TRBV6-6 with TRBJ2-1; possibly TRBD2 for D (7 bases). Germline loops: CDR1 MNHNY, CDR2 SVGAGI (reference sequence). Trimming took 2 bases from V and 4 from J, leaving 12 bases between them. The CDR3 extends over 15 amino acids. In DNA, the CDR3 is TGTGCCAGCAGTTACAGGGGGACTACTTACAATGAGCAGTTCTTC. Encoded protein: CASSYRGTTYNEQFF.